The present entry profiles one T cell receptor (beta chain) with its context. What it recognizes is unknown. This entry comes from a study of blood T cells in healthy people across ages. The study, taken as a whole, reports: The recorded TCR beta diversity per million T cells decreased in a roughly linear manner with age. The CMV status of each donor remained undetermined, and this could have confounded shifts in expanded clonotypes.

Using a J-beta primer mix together with a sample-barcoded 5' primer, a second PCR was run for about 6 to 11 cycles. Each sample provided no less than 2.5 million CDR3-containing paired-end reads. MiXCR was run by TCRdb on the 5' RACE reads, yielding one entry per CDR3 protein. Altogether about 1.6 million distinct CDR3 sequences are present, roughly 30% being singletons, with the ten largest covering approximately 11%. Germline-derived CDR1 and CDR2 are MNHEY and SVGAGI. The ends lost 2 bases at V and 2 bases at J; junction bases unmatched: 12. This CDR3 region has 18 residues. Donation came from healthy Caucasian individuals in Russia who were aged roughly 6 to 95.

This clonotype was obtained from a woman in her 30s in good health. The sequencing input was blood. V is TRBV6-5 and J is TRBJ2-3, with TRBD1 matching over 8 bases. The CDR3 loop reads CASSYRLAGTGPTDTQYF. The CDR3 nucleotides are TGTGCCAGCAGTTACCGACTTGCCGGGACAGGTCCCACAGATACGCAGTATTTT.